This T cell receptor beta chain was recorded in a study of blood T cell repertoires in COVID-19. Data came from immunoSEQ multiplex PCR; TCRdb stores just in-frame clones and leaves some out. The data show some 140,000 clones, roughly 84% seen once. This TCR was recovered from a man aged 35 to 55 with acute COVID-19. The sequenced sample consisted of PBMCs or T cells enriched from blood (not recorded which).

CDR3 in DNA: TGCAGCGTTGAAGTAGCGGACTACCATTCCCGCCTCTCCTACAATGAGCAGTTCTTC. Amino acid sequence: CSVEVADYHSRLSYNEQFF. The chain links TRBV29-1 to TRBJ2-1, with D tentatively TRBD2 (6 bases). The V gene lost 1 base and the J gene lost 0 bases, with 22 bases spanning the gap. CDR1 is SQVTM and CDR2 is ANQGSEA in the germline V gene. The CDR3 is made up of 19 amino acids.